These 15 T cell receptor beta chains were sequenced from one sample in a study of blood T cell repertoires in COVID-19. Only in-frame clones appear in the TCRdb table, and some are missing; sequencing was by immunoSEQ multiplex PCR. Here the sample spans tens of thousands of clones, more than 75% being singletons. Sequencing used peripheral blood. The receptors were gathered from a woman aged 80 or over with active COVID-19.

The chain is built from TRBV2 and TRBJ2-5; no clear D. The CDR3 length is 13 residues. Per germline, CDR1 SNHLY and CDR2 FYNNEI. V was clipped by 3 bases and J by 7 bases, with 12 bases between them. The chain's CDR3 is CASSDRSRGTQYF. CDR3 bases: TGTGCCAGCAGTGACAGATCAAGAGGGACCCAGTACTTC.

The gene calls are TRBV28 and TRBJ1-2, with D unclear. Germline values: CDR1 MDHEN, CDR2 SYDVKM. This CDR3 has 13 residues. Trimming pared 6 bases from V and 5 bases from J, leaving 13 bases between. DNA for the CDR3: TGTGCCAGCAGGCGGGCTCCCCCTTATGGCTACACCTTC. This sequence encodes CASRRAPPYGYTF.

The chain is built from TRBV6-4 and TRBJ2-2; TRBD1 might be the D (5 bases). The germline V gene encodes CDR1 MRHNA and CDR2 SNTAGT. CDR3 size: 17 residues. V was pared by 3 bases and J by 4 bases, with 18 bases between. In DNA, the CDR3 is TGTGCCAGCAGTGATCAGGGCCATTCAGATATCACCGGGGAGCTGTTTTTT. Translated, it gives CASSDQGHSDITGELFF.

V and J are TRBV6-2 or TRBV6-3 and TRBJ1-2; no definite D call. The V and J ends lost 6 bases and 0 bases respectively, with 14 bases between them. The germline CDR1 and CDR2 sequences are MNHEY and SVGEGT. The CDR3 length is 15 residues. Written as DNA, the CDR3 is TGTGCCAGCAGCCGCCCGGGATACGCTAACTATGGCTACACCTTC. Its protein product is CASSRPGYANYGYTF.

The genes are TRBV7-8 and TRBJ2-2; D not certain. The CDR3 is 16 residues long. Trimming stripped 1 base from V and 0 bases from J, with 9 bases between. Germline values: CDR1 SGHVS, CDR2 FQNEAQ. Written as DNA, the CDR3 is TGTGCCAGCAGCTTAGTCGGCGGCTCGAACACCGGGGAGCTGTTTTTT. It is translated as CASSLVGGSNTGELFF.

The CDR3 spells CASSRTGGAGFTGELFF. In DNA form, the CDR3 reads TGTGCCAGCAGCCGGACAGGGGGCGCCGGGTTTACCGGGGAGCTGTTTTTT. The J gene is TRBJ2-2, the V gene TRBV11-3, with 11 bases lining up with TRBD1. Germline assignment: CDR1 SGHNT and CDR2 YENEEA. V lost 5 bases to trimming and J lost 5 bases; unmatched junction nucleotides: 10. CDR3 length equals 17 residues.

This clone was recorded only once. The V and J genes are TRBV7-2 and TRBJ2-5, with D tentatively TRBD2 (6 bases). The CDR3 extends over 14 amino acids. Trimming took off 6 bases at V and 4 bases at J, with 15 bases between the two ends. CDR1 SGHTA and CDR2 FQGNSA come from the germline V gene. CDR3 sequence: CASSFGGVGETQYF. The CDR3 DNA is TGTGCCAGCAGTTTTGGAGGGGTGGGAGAGACCCAGTACTTC. Combining the CDR3 with reference TRBV7-2 and TRBJ2-5 gives the whole variable domain GAGVSQSPSNKVTEKGKDVELRCDPISGHTALYWYRQSLGQGLEFLIYFQGNSAPDKSGLPSDRFSAERTGGSVSTLTIQRTQQEDSAVYLCASSFGGVGETQYFGPGTRLLVL.

The chain is built from TRBV6-5 and TRBJ1-1, with TRBD1 identical over 9 bases. Trimming cost V 7 bases and J 5 bases; bases outside gene matches: 8. The CDR3 is 14 amino acids. Per germline, CDR1 MNHEY and CDR2 SVGAGI. CDR3 protein: CASKTGGARTEAFF. The CDR3 nucleotides read TGTGCCAGCAAGACAGGGGGGGCGAGAACTGAAGCTTTCTTT.

The V call is TRBV4-1, the J call TRBJ1-3; weak D call: TRBD1 (5 bases). V lost 5 bases and J 9 bases, leaving 14 bases between the germline ends. The CDR3 has 13 residues. In germline, CDR1 is MGHRA, CDR2 YSYEKL. CDR3 in amino acids: CASSSTGRATIYF. CDR3 in DNA: TGCGCCAGCAGCTCTACAGGCCGTGCCACCATATATTTT.

The CDR3 DNA reads TGTGCCAGCTCACAAACAGGGAACACTGAAGCTTTCTTT. Translated: CASSQTGNTEAFF. V gene TRBV18 combines with J gene TRBJ1-1, with D tentatively TRBD1 (5 bases). The CDR3 loop spans 13 amino acids. Trimming removed 4 bases from V and 1 base from J, with 7 bases in between. Germline V gene data show CDR1 as KGHSH and CDR2 as LQKENI.

This clone was counted only a few times. The chain links TRBV11-2 to TRBJ2-7; D remains unclear. Germline CDR1 SGHAT, CDR2 FQNNGV. The CDR3 spans 12 residues. Trimming left V 1 base short and J 7 bases short, with 8 bases between. This CDR3 is CASSLGAGEQYF. The CDR3 DNA reads as TGTGCCAGCAGCTTAGGAGCCGGGGAGCAGTACTTC.

The chain uses TRBV7-8 and TRBJ2-5, with TRBD2 identical over 8 bases. Trimming removed 1 base from V and 6 bases from J; junction bases left unmatched: 7. Germline V CDR1 and CDR2: SGHVS, FQNEAQ. This CDR3 is built from 15 residues. CDR3 loop: CASSLEPGGPKTQYF. The DNA of the CDR3 is TGTGCCAGCAGCTTAGAGCCGGGAGGGCCAAAGACCCAGTACTTC.

The chain uses TRBV5-6 and TRBJ1-4; D is undetermined. The V gene lost 2 bases and the J gene lost 5 bases, with 7 bases spanning the gap. CDR1 is SGHDT, CDR2 YYEEEE, per germline. The length of the CDR3 is 13 residues. CDR3 sequence: CASSLTVNEKLFF. The CDR3 DNA sequence: TGTGCCAGCAGCTTAACGGTAAATGAAAAACTGTTTTTT.

This chain joins TRBV18 and TRBJ2-5; D might be TRBD2 (6 bases). Germline loops: CDR1 KGHSH, CDR2 LQKENI. The CDR3 has 15 residues. V lost 2 bases and J 5 bases, leaving 15 bases between the germline ends. CDR3 protein: CASSPLTSRGETQYF. The DNA of the CDR3 is TGTGCCAGCTCACCATTAACCTCCCGGGGGGAGACCCAGTACTTC.

The count of this clone is one. In DNA form, the CDR3 reads TGTGCCAGCAGCCCTCTCAGGGAGACCCAGTACTTC. Translated, it gives CASSPLRETQYF. V is TRBV28 and J is TRBJ2-5, with unresolved D. Germline CDR1 reads MDHEN; CDR2 reads SYDVKM. V lost 6 bases, J lost 5 bases, and 10 bases lay in between. The CDR3 length is 12 residues.